This T cell receptor (beta chain) appears in the sequencing data of a study of CD8+ T cells in alopecia areata. Trimming at V came to 5 bases and at J to 3 bases, leaving 7 bases not matched to a gene. Looked up from germline, CDR1 is GTSNPN and CDR2 is SVGIG (reference sequence). This CDR3 has 14 amino acids. cDNA prepared by RNA extraction and subsequent reverse transcription served as the template for sequencing. This table comes from immunoSEQ multiplex PCR, and its TCRdb copy is limited to in-frame clones, with some not included. The table shows more than 200,000 clones, with roughly 44% occurring only once. Treatment meaning: oral pan-JAK inhibitor, 5-10 mg twice daily.

The clonotype was recovered from a human donor with alopecia areata. The chain employs TRBV30 and TRBJ2-3; 8 bases line up with TRBD1. The input for sequencing was CD4+ T cells sorted from blood, taken at approximately week 37, from a patient treated with tofacitinib. The DNA for the CDR3 is TGTGCCTGGGGAACAGGGGGAACGACAGATACGCAGTATTTT. Its translation is CAWGTGGTTDTQYF.